This TCR beta chain comes out of a study of cytomegalovirus exposure and HLA in healthy donors. The PCR used 60 Vbeta and 13 Jbeta primers. Libraries were prepared by immunoSEQ multiplex PCR; TCRdb keeps only in-frame clonotypes and omits some of them. Among fewer than 90,000 clones listed, approximately 80% were seen once. This clone was seen once. CDR3 size: 16 residues. V was clipped by 2 bases and J by 6 bases; unmatched bases: 9. From germline, CDR1 is KGHSH and CDR2 LQKENI. V is TRBV18 and J is TRBJ1-1, with 10 bases that match TRBD1. Sequenced input: PBMCs. This sequence was found in a man aged 25 to 40 in good health and CMV-seronegative. The CDR3 nucleotides read TGTGCCAGCTCACCAGCCGGGACAGGGGTTGCGGCTGAAGCTTTCTTT. Residues: CASSPAGTGVAAEAFF.